Following are 4 T cell receptor beta chains from one sample sequenced in a study of T cell responses to AZD1222 COVID-19 vaccine. TCRdb keeps only in-frame clones here, not all; method: immunoSEQ multiplex PCR. The profile shows 150,000 to 200,000 clones, just over 90% of them singletons. The material was peripheral blood, obtained 28 days after the second dose of the MenACWY control vaccine. The receptors originated from an adult who received the MenACWY meningococcal vaccine as a control.

This chain joins TRBV16 and TRBJ1-1; D unclear. Germline CDR1 and CDR2: KGHSY and FQNENV. V was cut by 4 bases and J by 1 base, with 10 bases left in between. The CDR3 loop spans 14 amino acids. CDR3 bases: TGTGCCAGCAGCCCTTCGGCGGGGAACACTGAAGCTTTCTTT. Amino acids: CASSPSAGNTEAFF. The variable domain in full, completed from reference TRBV16 and TRBJ1-1, reads GEEVAQTPKHLVRGEGQKAKLYCAPIKGHSYVFWYQQVLKNEFKFLISFQNENVFDETGMPKERFSAKCLPNSPCSLEIQATKLEDSAVYFCASSPSAGNTEAFFGQGTRLTVV.

This chain links TRBV18 with TRBJ1-2; D possibly corresponds to TRBD1 (5 bases). This CDR3 is built from 13 residues. V lost 3 bases, J lost 7 bases, and 12 bases lay in between. The germline CDR1 and CDR2 sequences are KGHSH and LQKENI. CDR3 loop: CASSPQGLGGYTF. CDR3 nucleotides: TGTGCCAGCTCACCCCAGGGATTAGGTGGCTACACCTTC. The full variable domain, in which reference TRBV18 and TRBJ1-2 provide the parts outside the CDR3, is NAGVMQNPRHLVRRRGQEARLRCSPMKGHSHVYWYRQLPEEGLKFMVYLQKENIIDESGMPKERFSAEFPKEGPSILRIQQVVRGDSAAYFCASSPQGLGGYTFGSGTRLTVV.

This sequence joins TRBV24-1 and TRBJ2-5; tentative D call: TRBD2 (5 bases). CDR1 and CDR2 (germline): KGHDR, SFDVKD. The V end was cut by 4 bases, the J end by 5 bases, with 19 bases between. This CDR3 has 16 amino acids. CDR3 coding DNA: TGTGCCACCAGTGACGGAAGTGACTACCCTCGGGAGACCCAGTACTTC. Its protein product is CATSDGSDYPRETQYF.

The V call is TRBV7-9, the J call TRBJ1-2; D is undetermined. The germline V gene has CDR1 SEHNR and CDR2 FQNEAQ (reference sequence). V gave up 10 bases and J gave up 13 bases, with 10 bases separating them. This CDR3 has 8 amino acids. The CDR3 nucleotides read TGTGCCACCGCAGACGGCACCTTC. Protein product: CATADGTF.